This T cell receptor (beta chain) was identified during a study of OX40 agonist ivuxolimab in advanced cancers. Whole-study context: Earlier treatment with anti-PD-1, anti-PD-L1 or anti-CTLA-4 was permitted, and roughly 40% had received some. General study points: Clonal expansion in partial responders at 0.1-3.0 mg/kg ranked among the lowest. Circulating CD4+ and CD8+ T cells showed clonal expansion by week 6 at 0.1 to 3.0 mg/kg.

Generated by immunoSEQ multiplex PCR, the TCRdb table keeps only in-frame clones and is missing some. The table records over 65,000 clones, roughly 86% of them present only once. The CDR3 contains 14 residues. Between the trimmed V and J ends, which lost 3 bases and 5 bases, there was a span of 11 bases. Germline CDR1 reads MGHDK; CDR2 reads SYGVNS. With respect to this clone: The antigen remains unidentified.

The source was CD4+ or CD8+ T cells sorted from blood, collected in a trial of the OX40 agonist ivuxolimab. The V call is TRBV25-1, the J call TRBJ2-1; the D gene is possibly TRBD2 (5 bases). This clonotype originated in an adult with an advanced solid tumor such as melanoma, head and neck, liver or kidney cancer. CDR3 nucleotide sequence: TGTGCCAGCAGTGAGGTCGGACTCGACAATGAGCAGTTCTTC. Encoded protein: CASSEVGLDNEQFF.